This T cell receptor (beta chain) was documented in a study of control samples from healthy donors and cancer patients. The CDR3 consists of 16 residues. Per the germline V gene, CDR1 is SGHNT and CDR2 is YYREEE (reference sequence). J was trimmed by 6 bases and V by 0 bases; bases with no gene match: 9. The protocol was immunoSEQ multiplex PCR, while the TCRdb copy is restricted to in-frame clones and leaves out a portion. The sample records fewer than 85,000 clones, roughly 92% being singletons. The clonotype originates from a woman aged 60-75 years in good health. The sequencing sample was made of blood. The genes are TRBV5-4 and TRBJ1-2; the match to TRBD1 covers 9 bases. The CDR3 coding sequence is TGTGCCAGCAGCTTGGGTTGGACAGGGGAGGGGGATGGCTACACCTTC. Protein sequence: CASSLGWTGEGDGYTF.